A selection of T cell receptor beta chains follows, all from one sample in a study of blood T cell repertoires in COVID-19. Using immunoSEQ multiplex PCR, the repertoire was profiled, and TCRdb retains in-frame clones only, with some absent. The sample contains about 130,000 clones, more than 70% of which appear only once. The sample consisted of peripheral blood. The receptors derive from a woman in her 30s who had recovered from COVID-19. Both conserved end residues are part of each CDR3. The order of the fields is V gene, D gene, J gene, clone size, CDR3 protein, CDR3 DNA. A D gene is named only where the DNA matches it firmly. The size entry is marked missing in some rows and otherwise reads once, few, many or a size class.

v_call: TRBV12-3/TRBV12-4
d_call: TRBD1
j_call: TRBJ1-1
clone_size: NA
cdr3_aa: CASSVDRVDEAFF
cdr3_nt: TGTGCCAGCAGTGTGGACAGGGTTGATGAAGCTTTCTTT

v_call: TRBV11-2
d_call: TRBD2
j_call: TRBJ2-7
clone_size: NA
cdr3_aa: CASSLGSGVSSYEQYF
cdr3_nt: TGTGCCAGCAGCTTAGGTAGCGGGGTTAGCTCCTACGAGCAGTACTTC

v_call: TRBV2
d_call: NA
j_call: TRBJ2-5
clone_size: NA
cdr3_aa: CASRALMSVETQYF
cdr3_nt: TGTGCCAGCAGAGCCCTCATGTCGGTAGAGACCCAGTACTTC

v_call: TRBV27
d_call: TRBD1
j_call: TRBJ1-1
clone_size: NA
cdr3_aa: CASSSGGRGFPEAFF
cdr3_nt: TGTGCCAGCAGTTCTGGCGGCAGGGGGTTCCCTGAAGCTTTCTTT

v_call: TRBV10-1
d_call: TRBD1
j_call: TRBJ1-1
clone_size: NA
cdr3_aa: CASSVVRGRVTEAFF
cdr3_nt: TGCGCCAGCAGTGTGGTCAGGGGGAGAGTCACTGAAGCTTTCTTT

v_call: TRBV10-3
d_call: TRBD2
j_call: TRBJ2-1
clone_size: once
cdr3_aa: CAISPGLAGGPDGNEQFF
cdr3_nt: TGTGCCATCAGCCCTGGACTAGCGGGGGGGCCAGACGGCAATGAGCAGTTCTTC

v_call: TRBV13
d_call: NA
j_call: TRBJ2-1
clone_size: NA
cdr3_aa: CASSPRAGGEQFF
cdr3_nt: TGTGCCAGCAGCCCGAGGGCTGGGGGCGAGCAGTTCTTC

v_call: TRBV5-4
d_call: NA
j_call: TRBJ2-3
clone_size: NA
cdr3_aa: CASSILTDTQYF
cdr3_nt: TGTGCCAGCAGCATACTGACAGATACGCAGTATTTT

v_call: TRBV7-2
d_call: NA
j_call: TRBJ1-3
clone_size: NA
cdr3_aa: CASSSQQGWGNTIYF
cdr3_nt: TGTGCCAGCAGCTCGCAACAGGGTTGGGGAAACACCATATATTTT

v_call: TRBV7-3
d_call: NA
j_call: TRBJ2-1
clone_size: NA
cdr3_aa: CASSNSPSSRGNEQFF
cdr3_nt: TGTGCCAGCAGCAACAGCCCCTCAAGTCGGGGCAATGAGCAGTTCTTC

v_call: TRBV5-6
d_call: NA
j_call: TRBJ1-5
clone_size: once
cdr3_aa: CASSQGHNNQPQHF
cdr3_nt: TGTGCCAGCAGCCAAGGACACAACAATCAGCCCCAGCATTTT

v_call: TRBV29-1
d_call: TRBD1
j_call: TRBJ1-2
clone_size: NA
cdr3_aa: CSVEETRGRFTGYGYTF
cdr3_nt: TGCAGCGTTGAAGAAACCAGGGGGCGCTTTACTGGTTATGGCTACACCTTC

v_call: TRBV13
d_call: TRBD2
j_call: TRBJ2-1
clone_size: NA
cdr3_aa: CASSLVTSGGYNEQFF
cdr3_nt: TGTGCCAGCAGCTTAGTAACTAGCGGGGGCTACAATGAGCAGTTCTTC

v_call: TRBV3-1/TRBV3-2
d_call: NA
j_call: TRBJ1-2
clone_size: NA
cdr3_aa: CASSQQGIYGYTF
cdr3_nt: TGTGCCAGCAGCCAACAGGGTATCTATGGCTACACCTTC

v_call: TRBV19
d_call: NA
j_call: TRBJ2-3
clone_size: NA
cdr3_aa: CASRWRGNTDTQYF
cdr3_nt: TGTGCCAGTAGGTGGAGGGGAAACACAGATACGCAGTATTTT

v_call: TRBV6-5
d_call: NA
j_call: TRBJ2-2
clone_size: NA
cdr3_aa: CASSLDRMNTGELFF
cdr3_nt: TGTGCCAGCAGCCTAGACAGGATGAACACCGGGGAGCTGTTTTTT

v_call: TRBV15
d_call: TRBD1
j_call: TRBJ2-3
clone_size: NA
cdr3_aa: CATSRGDRGTDTQYF
cdr3_nt: TGTGCCACCAGCAGGGGTGACAGGGGGACAGATACGCAGTATTTT

v_call: TRBV7-6
d_call: TRBD1
j_call: TRBJ2-2
clone_size: NA
cdr3_aa: CASSLGQGPFGELFF
cdr3_nt: TGTGCCAGCAGCTTAGGACAGGGCCCATTCGGGGAGCTGTTTTTT

v_call: TRBV9
d_call: TRBD1
j_call: TRBJ1-1
clone_size: NA
cdr3_aa: CASSAPIGGQGINVAFF
cdr3_nt: TGTGCCAGCAGCGCACCCATTGGCGGACAGGGAATCAACGTAGCTTTCTTT

v_call: TRBV30
d_call: NA
j_call: TRBJ1-5
clone_size: few
cdr3_aa: CAWSFQGQPQHF
cdr3_nt: TGTGCCTGGAGTTTCCAGGGTCAGCCCCAGCATTTT

v_call: TRBV6-5
d_call: TRBD1
j_call: TRBJ1-2
clone_size: NA
cdr3_aa: CASRGTGDGGYTF
cdr3_nt: TGTGCCAGCAGGGGGACAGGGGATGGTGGCTACACCTTC

v_call: TRBV10-3
d_call: NA
j_call: TRBJ2-1
clone_size: NA
cdr3_aa: CATGEAEQFF
cdr3_nt: TGTGCCACCGGGGAAGCTGAGCAGTTCTTC

v_call: TRBV6-4
d_call: NA
j_call: TRBJ1-1
clone_size: NA
cdr3_aa: CASSATGATEAFF
cdr3_nt: TGTGCCAGCAGTGCTACGGGAGCCACTGAAGCTTTCTTT

v_call: TRBV2
d_call: NA
j_call: TRBJ1-1
clone_size: once
cdr3_aa: CASSEASGFEAFF
cdr3_nt: TGTGCCAGCAGTGAAGCTTCAGGATTTGAAGCTTTCTTT

v_call: TRBV7-9
d_call: TRBD1
j_call: TRBJ1-4
clone_size: NA
cdr3_aa: CASSAGQGPNEKLFF
cdr3_nt: TGTGCCAGCAGCGCCGGACAGGGGCCTAATGAAAAACTGTTTTTT

v_call: TRBV5-4
d_call: NA
j_call: TRBJ2-3
clone_size: NA
cdr3_aa: CASSFPGTVDTDTQYF
cdr3_nt: TGTGCCAGCAGCTTTCCCGGGACTGTGGACACAGATACGCAGTATTTT

v_call: TRBV11-2
d_call: NA
j_call: TRBJ2-7
clone_size: few
cdr3_aa: CASSSPGTLDEQYF
cdr3_nt: TGTGCCAGCAGCTCACCGGGGACATTAGACGAGCAGTACTTC

v_call: TRBV5-1
d_call: NA
j_call: TRBJ2-2
clone_size: NA
cdr3_aa: CASSSDRNTGELFF
cdr3_nt: TGCGCCAGCAGCTCTGACAGAAACACCGGGGAGCTGTTTTTT

v_call: TRBV5-6
d_call: TRBD1
j_call: TRBJ2-2
clone_size: NA
cdr3_aa: CASSLSGQGAIGELFF
cdr3_nt: TGTGCCAGCAGCTTGAGTGGTCAGGGGGCGATCGGGGAGCTGTTTTTT

v_call: TRBV10-3
d_call: TRBD1
j_call: TRBJ2-7
clone_size: NA
cdr3_aa: CATWDRGVYEQYF
cdr3_nt: TGTGCCACCTGGGACAGGGGAGTCTACGAGCAGTACTTC

v_call: TRBV7-9
d_call: NA
j_call: TRBJ1-6
clone_size: NA
cdr3_aa: CASTQGSSYNSPLHF
cdr3_nt: TGTGCCAGCACCCAGGGGAGCTCCTATAATTCACCCCTCCACTTT

v_call: TRBV4-1
d_call: TRBD2
j_call: TRBJ2-3
clone_size: NA
cdr3_aa: CASSRLGLAGGTDTQYF
cdr3_nt: TGCGCCAGCAGCCGCCTGGGACTAGCGGGAGGCACAGATACGCAGTATTTT

v_call: TRBV28
d_call: TRBD1
j_call: TRBJ1-6
clone_size: NA
cdr3_aa: CASSLGDRANSPLHF
cdr3_nt: TGTGCCAGCAGTTTGGGGGACAGGGCTAATTCACCCCTCCACTTT

v_call: TRBV19
d_call: TRBD2
j_call: TRBJ2-2
clone_size: NA
cdr3_aa: CASSRGGNTGELFF
cdr3_nt: TGTGCCAGTAGTCGGGGGGGGAACACCGGGGAGCTGTTTTTT

v_call: TRBV5-1
d_call: NA
j_call: TRBJ1-1
clone_size: NA
cdr3_aa: CASSRIGGTEAFF
cdr3_nt: TGCGCCAGCAGCAGGATCGGGGGAACTGAAGCTTTCTTT

v_call: TRBV19
d_call: NA
j_call: TRBJ2-2
clone_size: NA
cdr3_aa: CASGRTLNTGELFF
cdr3_nt: TGTGCCAGCGGGCGGACTTTGAACACCGGGGAGCTGTTTTTT

v_call: TRBV15
d_call: NA
j_call: TRBJ1-4
clone_size: NA
cdr3_aa: CATSRVMDRGEKLFF
cdr3_nt: TGTGCCACCAGCAGAGTTATGGACAGAGGAGAAAAACTGTTTTTT